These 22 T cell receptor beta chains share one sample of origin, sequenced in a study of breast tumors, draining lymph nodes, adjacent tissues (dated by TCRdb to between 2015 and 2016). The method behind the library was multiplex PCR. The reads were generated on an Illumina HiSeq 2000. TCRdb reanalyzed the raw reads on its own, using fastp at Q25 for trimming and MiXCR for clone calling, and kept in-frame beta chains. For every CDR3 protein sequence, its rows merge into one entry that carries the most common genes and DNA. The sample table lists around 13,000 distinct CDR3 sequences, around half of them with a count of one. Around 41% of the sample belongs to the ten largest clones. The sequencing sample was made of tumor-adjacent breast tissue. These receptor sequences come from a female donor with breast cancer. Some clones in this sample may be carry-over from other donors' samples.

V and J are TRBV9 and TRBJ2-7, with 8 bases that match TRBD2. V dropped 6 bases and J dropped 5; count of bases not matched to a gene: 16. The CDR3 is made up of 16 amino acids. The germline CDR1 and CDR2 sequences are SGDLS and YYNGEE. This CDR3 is CASTPVGGLALDEQYF. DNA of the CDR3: TGTGCCAGCACCCCCGTTGGTGGACTAGCATTAGACGAGCAGTACTTC.

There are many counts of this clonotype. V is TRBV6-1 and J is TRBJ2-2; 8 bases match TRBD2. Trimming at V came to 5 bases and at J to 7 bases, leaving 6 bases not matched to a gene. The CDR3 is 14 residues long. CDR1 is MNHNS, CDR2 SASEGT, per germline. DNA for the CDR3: TGTGCCAGCAGTACGACTAGCGAGGGCGGGGAGCTGTTTTTT. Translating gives CASSTTSEGGELFF.

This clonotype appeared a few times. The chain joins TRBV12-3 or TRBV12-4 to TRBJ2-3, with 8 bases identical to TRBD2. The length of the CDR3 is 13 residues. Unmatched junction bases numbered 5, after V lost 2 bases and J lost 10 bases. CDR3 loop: CASSLSGGLPQYF. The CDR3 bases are TGTGCCAGCAGTTTAAGCGGGGGTCTCCCGCAGTATTTT.

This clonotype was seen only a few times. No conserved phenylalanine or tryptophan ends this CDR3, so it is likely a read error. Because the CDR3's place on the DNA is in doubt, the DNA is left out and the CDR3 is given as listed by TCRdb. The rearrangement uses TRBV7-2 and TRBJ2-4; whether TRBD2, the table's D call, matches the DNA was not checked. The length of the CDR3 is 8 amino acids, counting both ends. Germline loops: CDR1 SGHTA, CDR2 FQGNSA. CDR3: CASSLSRG.

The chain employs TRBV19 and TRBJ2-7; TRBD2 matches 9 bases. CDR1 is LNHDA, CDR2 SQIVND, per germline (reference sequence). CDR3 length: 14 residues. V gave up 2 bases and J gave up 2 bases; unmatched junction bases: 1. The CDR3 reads CASSILAGPYEQYF. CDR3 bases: TGTGCCAGTAGTATACTAGCGGGGCCCTACGAGCAGTACTTC.

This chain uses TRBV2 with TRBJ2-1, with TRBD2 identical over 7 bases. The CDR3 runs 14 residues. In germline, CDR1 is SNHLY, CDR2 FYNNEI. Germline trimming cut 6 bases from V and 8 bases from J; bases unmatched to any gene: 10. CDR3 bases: TGTGCCAGCAGGCGTCGGGAGGATTTTCATGAGCAGTTCTTC. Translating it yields CASRRREDFHEQFF.

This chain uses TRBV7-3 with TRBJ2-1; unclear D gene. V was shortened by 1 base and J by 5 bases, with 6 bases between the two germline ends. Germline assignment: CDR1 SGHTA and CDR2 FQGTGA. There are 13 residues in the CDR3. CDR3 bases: TGTGCCAGCAGCTTAAGTTACAACAATGAGCAGTTCTTC. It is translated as CASSLSYNNEQFF.

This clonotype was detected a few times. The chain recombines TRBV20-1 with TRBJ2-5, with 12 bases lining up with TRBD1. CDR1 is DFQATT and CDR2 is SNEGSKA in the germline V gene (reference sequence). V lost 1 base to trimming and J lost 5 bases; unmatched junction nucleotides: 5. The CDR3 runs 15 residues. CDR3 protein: CSARGDRGLWETQYF. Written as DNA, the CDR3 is TGCAGTGCTAGAGGGGACAGGGGGCTTTGGGAGACCCAGTACTTC.

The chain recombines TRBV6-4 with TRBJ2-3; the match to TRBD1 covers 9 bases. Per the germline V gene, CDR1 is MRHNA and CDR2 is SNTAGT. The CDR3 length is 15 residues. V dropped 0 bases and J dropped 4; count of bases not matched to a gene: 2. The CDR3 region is CASSDSRQGADTQYF. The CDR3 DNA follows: TGTGCCAGCAGTGACTCTAGACAGGGGGCAGATACGCAGTATTTT.

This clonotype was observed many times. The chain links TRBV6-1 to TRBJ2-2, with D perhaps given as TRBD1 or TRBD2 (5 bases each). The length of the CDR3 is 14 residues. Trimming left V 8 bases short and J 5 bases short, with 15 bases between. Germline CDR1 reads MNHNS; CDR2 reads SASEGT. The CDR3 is CASGPDWGTGELFF. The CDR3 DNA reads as TGTGCCAGCGGACCGGATTGGGGGACCGGGGAGCTGTTTTTT.

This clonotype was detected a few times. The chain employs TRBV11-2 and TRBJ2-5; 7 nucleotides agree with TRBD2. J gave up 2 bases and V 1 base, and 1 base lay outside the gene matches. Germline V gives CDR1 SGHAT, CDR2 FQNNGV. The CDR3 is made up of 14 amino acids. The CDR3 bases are TGTGCCAGCAGCTTAGGAGCGGGACAAGAGACCCAGTACTTC. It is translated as CASSLGAGQETQYF.

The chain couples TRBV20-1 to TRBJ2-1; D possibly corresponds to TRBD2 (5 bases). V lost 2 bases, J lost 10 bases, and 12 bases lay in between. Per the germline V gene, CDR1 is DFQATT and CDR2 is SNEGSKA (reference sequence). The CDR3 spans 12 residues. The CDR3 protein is CSARPLDYEQFF. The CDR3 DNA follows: TGCAGTGCTAGACCATTAGACTACGAGCAGTTCTTC.

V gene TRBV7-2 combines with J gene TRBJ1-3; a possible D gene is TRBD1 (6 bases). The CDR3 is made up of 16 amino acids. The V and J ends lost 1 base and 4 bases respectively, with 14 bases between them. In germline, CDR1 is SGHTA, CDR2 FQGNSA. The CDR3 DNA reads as TGTGCCAGCAGCTTAGAGCCCCCAGGGGTCGGAAACACCATATATTTT. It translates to CASSLEPPGVGNTIYF.

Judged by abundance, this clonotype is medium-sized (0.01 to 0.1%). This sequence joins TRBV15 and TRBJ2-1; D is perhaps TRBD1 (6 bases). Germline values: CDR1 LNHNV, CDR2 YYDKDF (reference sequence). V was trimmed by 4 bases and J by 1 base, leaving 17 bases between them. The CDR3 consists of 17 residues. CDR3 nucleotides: TGTGCCACCAGCACGAGCCAGACAGGTCCGTCCTACAATGAGCAGTTCTTC. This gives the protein CATSTSQTGPSYNEQFF.

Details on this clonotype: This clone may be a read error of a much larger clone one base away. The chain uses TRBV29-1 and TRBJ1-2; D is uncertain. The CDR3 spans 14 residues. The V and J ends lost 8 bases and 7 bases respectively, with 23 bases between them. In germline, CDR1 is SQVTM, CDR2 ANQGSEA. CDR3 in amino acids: CSIQTSPLAGGYTF. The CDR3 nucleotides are TGCAGCATTCAAACTAGTCCCCTGGCTGGTGGCTACACCTTC.

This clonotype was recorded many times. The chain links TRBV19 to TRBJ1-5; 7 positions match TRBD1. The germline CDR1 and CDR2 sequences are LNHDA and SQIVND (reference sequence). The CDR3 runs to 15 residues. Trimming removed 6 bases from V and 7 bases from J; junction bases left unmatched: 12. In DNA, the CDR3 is TGTGCCAGTAGCGCCCAGGGACAGAGGAGGCAGCCCCAGCATTTT. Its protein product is CASSAQGQRRQPQHF.

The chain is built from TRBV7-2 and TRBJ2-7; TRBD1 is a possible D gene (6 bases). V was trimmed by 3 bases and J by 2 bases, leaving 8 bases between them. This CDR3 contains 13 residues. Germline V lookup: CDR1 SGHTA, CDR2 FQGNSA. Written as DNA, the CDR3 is TGTGCCAGCAGCTTGAAGGGGGCCTACGAGCAGTACTTC. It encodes CASSLKGAYEQYF.

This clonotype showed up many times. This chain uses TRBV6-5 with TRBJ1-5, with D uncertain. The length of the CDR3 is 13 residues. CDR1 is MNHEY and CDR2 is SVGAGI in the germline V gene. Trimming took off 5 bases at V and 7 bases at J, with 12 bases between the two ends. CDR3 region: CASSPGIGQPQHF. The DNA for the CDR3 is TGTGCCAGCAGTCCCGGGATAGGCCAGCCCCAGCATTTT.

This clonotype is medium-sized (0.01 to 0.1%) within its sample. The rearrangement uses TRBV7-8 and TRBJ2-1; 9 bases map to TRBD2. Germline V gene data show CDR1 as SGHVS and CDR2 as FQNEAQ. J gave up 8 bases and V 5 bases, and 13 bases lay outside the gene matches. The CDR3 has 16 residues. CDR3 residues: CASSPTGTSRHHEQFF. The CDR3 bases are TGTGCCAGCAGCCCTACTGGGACTAGCCGTCATCATGAGCAGTTCTTC.

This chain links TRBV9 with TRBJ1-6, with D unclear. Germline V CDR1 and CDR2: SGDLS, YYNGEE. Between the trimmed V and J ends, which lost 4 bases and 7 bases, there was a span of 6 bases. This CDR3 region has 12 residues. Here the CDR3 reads CASSPPNSPLHF. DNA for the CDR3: TGTGCCAGCAGCCCTCCCAATTCACCCCTCCACTTT.

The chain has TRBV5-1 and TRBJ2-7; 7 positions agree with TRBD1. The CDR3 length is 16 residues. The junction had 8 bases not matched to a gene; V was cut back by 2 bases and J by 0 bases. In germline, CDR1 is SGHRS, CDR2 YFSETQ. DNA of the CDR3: TGCGCCAGCAGCTTTCACTCCGGGACAGTCTCCTACGAGCAGTACTTC. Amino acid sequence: CASSFHSGTVSYEQYF.

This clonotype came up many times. CDR3 bases: TGTGCCAGCAGCCAACTCCCGGGACAGGCGGGCAAAAACATTCAGTACTTC. Amino acids: CASSQLPGQAGKNIQYF. V usage is TRBV13 and J usage is TRBJ2-4; 8 nucleotides line up with TRBD1. Per the germline V gene, CDR1 is PRHDT and CDR2 is FYEKMQ (reference sequence). The ends lost 5 bases at V and 3 bases at J; junction bases unmatched: 12. This CDR3 comprises 17 residues.